This T cell receptor beta chain was observed in a study of response to subunit inactivated influenza vaccine. This CDR3 has 16 residues. V was clipped by 3 bases and J by 3 bases, with 18 bases between them. Germline CDR1 SGHRS, CDR2 YFSETQ. Using its own MiXCR run on the RT-PCR reads, TCRdb lists one record per CDR3 protein. The profile covers 700,000 to 800,000 distinct CDR3 sequences, with roughly 18% appearing a single time and under 13% taken by the ten largest. This sequence joins TRBV5-1 and TRBJ1-2; D gene ambiguous. The sequence was obtained from a man aged 45-65 years who received an inactivated influenza vaccine. The sequenced sample was PBMCs from blood, obtained roughly 5 days after vaccination. CDR3 DNA sequence: TGCGCCAGCAGCTCGACCTTCGAAAAGCCGGACTATGGCTACACCTTC. Translation gives CASSSTFEKPDYGYTF.